The source of this TCR beta chain is a study of CD8+ T cells in alopecia areata. Across the whole study: Using the percentage of affected scalp area, treated patients' severity was scored.

Treatment noted: oral pan-JAK inhibitor, 5-10 mg twice daily. Germline-derived CDR1 and CDR2 are SGHRS and YFSETQ. J lost 3 bases, V lost 4 bases, and 6 bases had no gene match. The CDR3 runs 15 residues. Findings of the study overall: The study found tofacitinib significantly decreased scalp clonality and expanded CD8+ clones among the top 100. Many of the expanded lesional clones endured in scalp and blood while on tofacitinib.

The sequencing template was cDNA reverse transcribed from extracted RNA. The method was immunoSEQ multiplex PCR; TCRdb's version includes in-frame clones alone and lacks a portion of them. The data hold roughly 200,000 clones, with around half observed a single time. This clone was recorded at least ten times. Its cognate antigen is unknown. This TCR derives from a human donor with alopecia areata. Sequencing was performed on CD8+ T cells sorted from blood, taken at week 24, from a patient treated with tofacitinib. V and J are TRBV5-1 and TRBJ2-3, with 9 nucleotides matching TRBD1. Written as DNA, the CDR3 is TGCGCCAGCAGCCAAGGGGACAGGGAGACAGATACGCAGTATTTT. Protein sequence: CASSQGDRETDTQYF.